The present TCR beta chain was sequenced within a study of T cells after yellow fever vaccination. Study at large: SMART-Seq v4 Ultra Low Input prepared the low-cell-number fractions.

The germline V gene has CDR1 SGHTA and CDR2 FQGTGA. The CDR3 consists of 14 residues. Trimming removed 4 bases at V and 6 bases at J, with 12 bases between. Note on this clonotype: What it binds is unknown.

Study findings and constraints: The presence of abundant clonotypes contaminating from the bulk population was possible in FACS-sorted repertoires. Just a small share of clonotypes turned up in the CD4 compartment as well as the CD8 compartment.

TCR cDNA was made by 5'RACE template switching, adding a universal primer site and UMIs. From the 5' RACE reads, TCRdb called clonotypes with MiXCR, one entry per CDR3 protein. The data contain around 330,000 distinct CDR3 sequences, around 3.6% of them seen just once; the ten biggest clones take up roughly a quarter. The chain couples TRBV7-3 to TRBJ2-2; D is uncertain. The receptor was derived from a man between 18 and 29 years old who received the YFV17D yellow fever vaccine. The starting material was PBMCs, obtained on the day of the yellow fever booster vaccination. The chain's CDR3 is CASSSYSGAGELFF. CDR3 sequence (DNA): TGTGCCAGCAGCTCCTACTCGGGTGCCGGGGAGCTGTTTTTT. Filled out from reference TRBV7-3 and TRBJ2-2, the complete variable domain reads GAGVSQTPSNKVTEKGKYVELRCDPISGHTALYWYRQSLGQGPEFLIYFQGTGAADDSGLPNDRFFAVRPEGSVSTLKIQRTERGDSAVYLCASSSYSGAGELFFGEGSRLTVL.